The 21 T cell receptor beta chains presented below share a single source sample, sequenced in a study of cytomegalovirus exposure and HLA in healthy donors. In the PCR, 60 Vbeta and 13 Jbeta primers were used. Here immunoSEQ multiplex PCR was the method, and the copy in TCRdb shows in-frame clones only, minus some. There are 160,000 or so clones in the sample; roughly 73% occur only once, and about 1.5% lies in the top ten. Sample: PBMCs. These receptors were taken from a woman aged 25 to 39 in good health and CMV-seronegative.

The V gene is TRBV2, the J gene TRBJ1-2, with no clear D. The CDR3 runs 12 residues. The germline CDR1 and CDR2 sequences are SNHLY and FYNNEI. The V end lost 4 bases, the J end lost 4 bases, and 7 bases lay between the germline ends. CDR3 DNA sequence: TGTGCCAGCAGTGCGGAGATCTATGGCTACACCTTC. Translating it yields CASSAEIYGYTF.

The chain uses TRBV6-1 and TRBJ1-2; 7 bases are shared with TRBD1. The V gene's germline CDR1 is MNHNS and CDR2 SASEGT. Germline trimming cut 10 bases from V and 7 bases from J; bases unmatched to any gene: 9. CDR3 length: 12 residues. DNA of the CDR3: TGTGCCACTGCCGGGACAGCACTTGGCTACACCTTC. It specifies CATAGTALGYTF.

The chain is built from TRBV6-6 and TRBJ2-1; 10 bases line up with TRBD2. Germline assignment: CDR1 MNHNY and CDR2 SVGAGI (reference sequence). CDR3 length equals 15 residues. J lost 6 bases, V lost 2 bases, and 4 bases had no gene match. CDR3 sequence: CASSYDQRGGNEQFF. CDR3 nucleotides: TGTGCCAGCAGTTACGATCAGCGGGGGGGCAATGAGCAGTTCTTC.

The CDR3 region is CASSLSAGGDEQYF. As DNA, the CDR3 is TGCGCCAGCAGCTTGAGCGCAGGGGGCGACGAGCAGTACTTC. The chain links TRBV5-1 to TRBJ2-7; 8 bases fit TRBD1. Trimming cost V 1 base and J 5 bases; bases outside gene matches: 5. The germline gives CDR1 SGHRS, CDR2 YFSETQ. The CDR3 has 14 amino acids.

Comments on this clone: Other DNA sequences of this sample code for an identical CDR3. V usage is TRBV27 and J usage is TRBJ2-3, with D unresolved. Between the trimmed V and J ends, which lost 2 bases and 2 bases, there was a span of 5 bases. Germline V gives CDR1 MNHEY, CDR2 SMNVEV (reference sequence). The CDR3 totals 13 residues. Here the CDR3 reads CASSLGVTDTQYF. CDR3 nucleotides: TGTGCCAGCAGTTTAGGAGTCACAGATACGCAGTATTTT.

CDR3: CAIRGVTGGDSPLHF. CDR3 bases: TGTGCCATCAGGGGGGTAACAGGGGGCGATTCACCCCTCCACTTT. The genes are TRBV10-3 and TRBJ1-6; 9 bases agree with TRBD1. The CDR3 loop spans 15 amino acids. V lost 6 bases and J lost 8; bases outside the gene matches: 8. Germline lookup yields CDR1 ENHRY and CDR2 SYGVKD.

The V call is TRBV18, the J call TRBJ2-3; no clear D. This CDR3 spans 12 amino acids. Trimming took 3 bases from V and 3 from J, leaving 4 bases between them. Germline CDR1 is KGHSH and CDR2 is LQKENI. CDR3 sequence: CASSPQTDTQYF. The CDR3 DNA sequence: TGTGCCAGCTCACCCCAGACAGATACGCAGTATTTT.

The V gene is TRBV2, the J gene TRBJ2-2, with TRBD2 matching over 10 bases. The J segment lost 7 bases and the V segment lost 6 bases, leaving 17 bases of the junction unmatched. The CDR3 consists of 18 residues. The germline CDR1 and CDR2 sequences are SNHLY and FYNNEI. CDR3 sequence: CASSPDRYGTSVGGELFF. CDR3 DNA sequence: TGTGCCAGCAGCCCCGACCGCTATGGGACTAGCGTGGGCGGGGAGCTGTTTTTT.

The gene calls are TRBV25-1 and TRBJ2-2, with D possibly TRBD2 on 5 matching bases. The V end was cut by 8 bases, the J end by 2 bases, with 15 bases between. The CDR3 runs 15 residues. Germline CDR1 and CDR2: MGHDK and SYGVNS. The CDR3 spells CASAFSGVNTGELFF. For the CDR3, the DNA is TGTGCCAGCGCATTTTCCGGGGTTAACACCGGGGAGCTGTTTTTT.

The V and J genes are TRBV6-1 and TRBJ2-2, with TRBD1 as a possible D gene (7 bases). CDR3 length equals 13 residues. Germline values: CDR1 MNHNS, CDR2 SASEGT. Trimming took 10 bases from V and 3 from J, leaving 12 bases between them. The CDR3 DNA sequence: TGTGCCACGACCAGGGGGGACACCGGGGAGCTGTTTTTT. This gives the protein CATTRGDTGELFF.

This clone appeared a few times. The sample has other DNA sequences that encode this CDR3 too. V gene TRBV5-1 combines with J gene TRBJ2-5, with TRBD2 matching over 12 bases. CDR3 length: 15 amino acids. The V gene's germline CDR1 is SGHRS and CDR2 YFSETQ. V gave up 2 bases and J gave up 5 bases; unmatched junction bases: 4. Here the CDR3 reads CASSLPSGGAETQYF. The DNA for the CDR3 is TGCGCCAGCAGCTTACCTAGCGGGGGGGCTGAGACCCAGTACTTC.

V is TRBV12-5 and J is TRBJ1-1; a weak D match, TRBD1 (6 bases). The CDR3 is 15 residues long. The germline V gene has CDR1 LGHNT and CDR2 FRNRAP. V lost 3 bases, J lost 6 bases, and 17 bases lay in between. The CDR3 bases are TGTGCTAGTGGTTTCCTGGGACACCAGACGGCTGAAGCTTTCTTT. Its protein is CASGFLGHQTAEAFF.

The chain recombines TRBV5-6 with TRBJ1-2; D not resolved. The germline V gene has CDR1 SGHDT and CDR2 YYEEEE. V lost 3 bases to trimming and J lost 4 bases, with 13 bases between them. This CDR3 comprises 14 residues. Here the CDR3 reads CASSYGLTGYGYTF. The DNA for the CDR3 is TGTGCCAGCAGCTACGGACTAACGGGCTATGGCTACACCTTC. The variable domain in full, completed from reference TRBV5-6 and TRBJ1-2, reads DAGVTQSPTHLIKTRGQQVTLRCSPKSGHDTVSWYQQALGQGPQFIFQYYEEEERQRGNFPDRFSGHQFPNYSSELNVNALLLGDSALYLCASSYGLTGYGYTFGSGTRLTVV.

This chain connects TRBV19 to TRBJ1-3; 7 bases match TRBD1. Losses at the gene ends were 2 bases for V and 9 bases for J; bases not matched to a gene: 10. CDR3 length: 15 residues. Germline loops: CDR1 LNHDA, CDR2 SQIVND (reference sequence). CDR3 sequence: CASSIWTGEAATIYF. For the CDR3, the DNA is TGTGCCAGTAGTATATGGACAGGTGAAGCCGCCACCATATATTTT.

The J gene is TRBJ1-1, the V gene TRBV6-6; the D is unclear. In germline, CDR1 is MNHNY, CDR2 SVGAGI (reference sequence). The CDR3 totals 12 residues. V shed 6 bases and J shed 1 base, with 6 bases lying between them. CDR3 bases: TGTGCCAGCAGGAGAGGGAACACTGAAGCTTTCTTT. Encoded protein: CASRRGNTEAFF.

This rearrangement joins TRBV9 to TRBJ1-6; no clear D gene. Deletions cut 2 bases from V and 9 bases from J, with 9 bases between. From germline, CDR1 is SGDLS and CDR2 YYNGEE. CDR3 length: 13 amino acids. The CDR3 DNA follows: TGTGCCAGCAGCGTTGGAGGAGTTTCACCCCTCCACTTT. Encoded protein: CASSVGGVSPLHF.

The chain combines TRBV13 with TRBJ2-7; 12 nucleotides line up with TRBD2. The CDR3 is made up of 15 amino acids. Germline CDR1 and CDR2: PRHDT and FYEKMQ (reference sequence). The V segment lost 5 bases and the J segment 0 bases; nucleotides outside the gene matches: 2. The CDR3 nucleotides read TGTGCCAGCAGCCTGGGACTAGCGGGCTCCTACGAGCAGTACTTC. Amino acids: CASSLGLAGSYEQYF.

In this sample, this clone turned up once. This chain uses TRBV6-1 with TRBJ2-7, with TRBD1 as a possible D gene (6 bases). V was pared by 4 bases and J by 3 bases, with 13 bases between. The CDR3 is 14 residues long. In germline, CDR1 is MNHNS, CDR2 SASEGT. The CDR3 DNA is TGTGCCAGCAGTGCCAGGGGTCTTCTCTACGAGCAGTACTTC. Translation gives CASSARGLLYEQYF.

The chain carries TRBV19 and TRBJ2-7; TRBD2 agrees at 9 bases. Germline loops: CDR1 LNHDA, CDR2 SQIVND (reference sequence). V trimming: 3 bases; J trimming: 0 bases; junction bases outside the gene matches: 3. The CDR3 covers 15 residues. The CDR3 DNA follows: TGTGCCAGTAGTATTCCAGCGGGGGGCTCCTACGAGCAGTACTTC. Amino acid sequence: CASSIPAGGSYEQYF.

CDR3 in DNA: TGTGCCAGCACCACCCCCATGACCCCGGGGAACACTGAAGCTTTCTTT. Translation: CASTTPMTPGNTEAFF. The chain couples TRBV28 to TRBJ1-1, with no clear D. The germline V gene encodes CDR1 MDHEN and CDR2 SYDVKM. The CDR3 covers 16 residues. The V end was cut by 7 bases, the J end by 1 base, with 19 bases between. Supplemented by reference TRBV28 and TRBJ1-1, the full variable domain reads DVKVTQSSRYLVKRTGEKVFLECVQDMDHENMFWYRQDPGLGLRLIYFSYDVKMKEKGDIPEGYSVSREKKERFSLILESASTNQTSMYLCASTTPMTPGNTEAFFGQGTRLTVV.

The J gene is TRBJ2-5, the V gene TRBV5-1, with 7 bases identical to TRBD2. The V segment lost 0 bases and the J segment 2 bases; nucleotides outside the gene matches: 7. Germline V gene lookup returns CDR1 SGHRS and CDR2 YFSETQ. CDR3 size: 16 residues. The CDR3 region has the DNA TGCGCCAGCAGCTTGGCCCTAGCGGCAGAGCAAGAGACCCAGTACTTC. Its translation: CASSLALAAEQETQYF.